The rows below give T cell receptor beta chains drawn from one sample of a study of T cell responses to AZD1222 COVID-19 vaccine. Libraries were prepared by immunoSEQ multiplex PCR; TCRdb keeps only in-frame clonotypes and omits some of them. The repertoire includes 190,000 or so clones, 93% of them detected once, and roughly 1% sits in the top ten. The sequencing used peripheral blood, collected 28 days after the second AZD1222 dose. Every receptor here comes from an adult who received the AZD1222 COVID-19 vaccine. CDR3s include the opening cysteine and the closing phenylalanine or tryptophan. D genes are given only for firm matches. Rows give clone size only sometimes, using once, few, many, or a class for an expanded clone.

d_call: NA; j_call: TRBJ1-5; clone_size: NA; v_call: TRBV23-1; cdr3_aa: CASSRTPGASRSNQPQHF; cdr3_nt: TGCGCCAGCAGTCGCACCCCGGGGGCCTCTCGTAGCAATCAGCCCCAGCATTTT
d_call: NA; j_call: TRBJ1-6; clone_size: NA; v_call: TRBV7-8; cdr3_aa: CASRATERNSPLHF; cdr3_nt: TGTGCCAGCAGAGCGACAGAACGAAATTCACCCCTCCACTTT
d_call: NA; j_call: TRBJ2-7; clone_size: NA; v_call: TRBV19; cdr3_aa: CASSIFRLEGQSYEQYF; cdr3_nt: TGTGCCAGTAGTATTTTCAGGCTGGAGGGACAATCCTACGAGCAGTACTTC
d_call: NA; j_call: TRBJ2-2; clone_size: NA; v_call: TRBV4-3; cdr3_aa: CASSQNLRGSGELFF; cdr3_nt: TGCGCCAGCAGCCAAAATTTAAGGGGCTCCGGGGAGCTGTTTTTT
d_call: NA; j_call: TRBJ1-2; clone_size: few; v_call: TRBV18; cdr3_aa: CASSPADSSYGYTF; cdr3_nt: TGTGCCAGCTCACCCGCAGACAGTTCCTATGGCTACACCTTC
d_call: NA; j_call: TRBJ1-5; clone_size: NA; v_call: TRBV4-1; cdr3_aa: CASSQDAGTGYSNQPQHF; cdr3_nt: TGCGCCAGCAGCCAAGATGCGGGGACTGGTTATAGCAATCAGCCCCAGCATTTT
d_call: TRBD1; j_call: TRBJ2-4; clone_size: NA; v_call: TRBV5-4; cdr3_aa: CASSGTGVAKNIQYF; cdr3_nt: TGTGCCAGCAGCGGGACAGGTGTAGCCAAAAACATTCAGTACTTC
d_call: NA; j_call: TRBJ2-7; clone_size: NA; v_call: TRBV19; cdr3_aa: CASSQGGQYYEQYF; cdr3_nt: TGTGCCAGTAGCCAAGGAGGCCAGTACTACGAGCAGTACTTC
d_call: NA; j_call: TRBJ2-7; clone_size: NA; v_call: TRBV5-1; cdr3_aa: CASSNYREKGSYEQYF; cdr3_nt: TGCGCCAGCAGTAACTACAGGGAGAAAGGGTCCTACGAGCAGTACTTC
d_call: NA; j_call: TRBJ1-5; clone_size: few; v_call: TRBV19; cdr3_aa: CASRRTGGPSNQPQHF; cdr3_nt: TGTGCCAGCCGGAGAACAGGAGGACCGTCCAATCAGCCCCAGCATTTT
d_call: TRBD1; j_call: TRBJ2-5; clone_size: once; v_call: TRBV29-1; cdr3_aa: CSVTRDRETQYF; cdr3_nt: TGCAGCGTCACCCGGGACAGGGAGACCCAGTACTTC
d_call: TRBD2; j_call: TRBJ2-5; clone_size: NA; v_call: TRBV7-8; cdr3_aa: CASSPLGGGNQETQYF; cdr3_nt: TGTGCCAGCAGCCCCCTCGGCGGGGGTAACCAAGAGACCCAGTACTTC
d_call: NA; j_call: TRBJ2-1; clone_size: NA; v_call: TRBV7-8; cdr3_aa: CASSSGPSSEQFF; cdr3_nt: TGTGCCAGCAGCTCGGGACCGTCAAGTGAGCAGTTCTTC
d_call: NA; j_call: TRBJ1-1; clone_size: NA; v_call: TRBV7-9; cdr3_aa: CASSLAQGGTEAFF; cdr3_nt: TGTGCCAGCAGCTTAGCGCAGGGAGGCACTGAAGCTTTCTTT
d_call: NA; j_call: TRBJ2-2; clone_size: NA; v_call: TRBV28; cdr3_aa: CASSLLGFSNTGELFF; cdr3_nt: TGTGCCAGCAGTTTGCTAGGCTTTTCGAACACCGGGGAGCTGTTTTTT
d_call: NA; j_call: TRBJ2-7; clone_size: once; v_call: TRBV19; cdr3_aa: CASSISGDSSYEQYF; cdr3_nt: TGTGCCAGTAGTATAAGCGGGGACAGCTCCTACGAGCAGTACTTC
d_call: TRBD2; j_call: TRBJ2-2; clone_size: NA; v_call: TRBV9; cdr3_aa: CASSGDYNTGELFF; cdr3_nt: TGTGCCAGCAGCGGGGACTACAACACCGGGGAGCTGTTTTTT
d_call: NA; j_call: TRBJ1-1; clone_size: NA; v_call: TRBV19; cdr3_aa: CASSGTQGAAFF; cdr3_nt: TGTGCCAGTAGTGGAACCCAGGGTGCCGCTTTCTTT
d_call: NA; j_call: TRBJ2-2; clone_size: NA; v_call: TRBV28; cdr3_aa: CASSSNLETTGELFF; cdr3_nt: TGTGCCAGCAGTAGCAACTTAGAGACCACCGGGGAGCTGTTTTTT
d_call: TRBD1; j_call: TRBJ1-5; clone_size: NA; v_call: TRBV29-1; cdr3_aa: CSVGGTGNSNQPQHF; cdr3_nt: TGCAGCGTTGGGGGGACAGGGAACAGCAATCAGCCCCAGCATTTT
d_call: NA; j_call: TRBJ1-1; clone_size: once; v_call: TRBV28; cdr3_aa: CASSFLSLPLGMNTEAFF; cdr3_nt: TGTGCCAGCAGTTTTTTGTCTCTGCCGCTGGGAATGAACACTGAAGCTTTCTTT
d_call: NA; j_call: TRBJ2-7; clone_size: NA; v_call: TRBV6-5; cdr3_aa: CASSYRARQGEQYF; cdr3_nt: TGTGCCAGCAGTTACCGGGCCAGGCAGGGGGAGCAGTACTTC
d_call: NA; j_call: TRBJ2-2; clone_size: NA; v_call: TRBV4-3; cdr3_aa: CASSQEGRPTGELFF; cdr3_nt: TGCGCCAGCAGCCAAGAGGGCAGGCCCACCGGGGAGCTGTTTTTT
d_call: NA; j_call: TRBJ2-1; clone_size: NA; v_call: TRBV15; cdr3_aa: CATSRYREPYNEQFF; cdr3_nt: TGTGCCACCAGCAGGTACAGGGAACCCTACAATGAGCAGTTCTTC
d_call: NA; j_call: TRBJ2-7; clone_size: NA; v_call: TRBV6-5; cdr3_aa: CASSHRNEQYF; cdr3_nt: TGTGCCAGCAGTCACCGGAACGAGCAGTACTTC
d_call: NA; j_call: TRBJ2-2; clone_size: NA; v_call: TRBV7-8; cdr3_aa: CASPVQRVGNTGELFF; cdr3_nt: TGTGCCAGCCCGGTCCAGAGGGTGGGGAACACCGGGGAGCTGTTTTTT
d_call: TRBD1; j_call: TRBJ1-5; clone_size: once; v_call: TRBV12-3/TRBV12-4; cdr3_aa: CASSTDRGEPQHF; cdr3_nt: TGTGCCAGCAGTACGGACAGGGGCGAGCCCCAGCATTTT
d_call: NA; j_call: TRBJ2-5; clone_size: NA; v_call: TRBV12-5; cdr3_aa: CASGLGETQYF; cdr3_nt: TGTGCTAGTGGTTTGGGAGAGACCCAGTACTTC
d_call: NA; j_call: TRBJ1-1; clone_size: NA; v_call: TRBV3-1/TRBV3-2; cdr3_aa: CASSQGAGATEAFF; cdr3_nt: TGTGCCAGCAGCCAAGGGGCGGGGGCGACTGAAGCTTTCTTT
d_call: NA; j_call: TRBJ1-2; clone_size: NA; v_call: TRBV19; cdr3_aa: CASSIRNGQGYGYTF; cdr3_nt: TGTGCCAGTAGTATTAGAAACGGACAAGGCTATGGCTACACCTTC
d_call: TRBD1; j_call: TRBJ1-4; clone_size: NA; v_call: TRBV3-1/TRBV3-2; cdr3_aa: CASSHQQGTNEKLFF; cdr3_nt: TGTGCCAGCAGCCATCAACAGGGGACTAATGAAAAACTGTTTTTT
d_call: NA; j_call: TRBJ2-7; clone_size: NA; v_call: TRBV20-1; cdr3_aa: CSASRGYEQYF; cdr3_nt: TGCAGTGCTAGTAGGGGCTACGAGCAGTACTTC
d_call: TRBD1; j_call: TRBJ1-2; clone_size: NA; v_call: TRBV15; cdr3_aa: CATSRVGTGPRYGYTF; cdr3_nt: TGTGCCACCAGCAGAGTCGGGACAGGGCCAAGGTATGGCTACACCTTC
d_call: NA; j_call: TRBJ1-1; clone_size: NA; v_call: TRBV5-1; cdr3_aa: CASSLSEGTEAFF; cdr3_nt: TGCGCCAGCAGCTTATCGGAGGGGACTGAAGCTTTCTTT
d_call: NA; j_call: TRBJ2-5; clone_size: NA; v_call: TRBV2; cdr3_aa: CASSEGNNLEGQETQYF; cdr3_nt: TGTGCCAGCAGCGAGGGAAACAACCTAGAGGGGCAAGAGACCCAGTACTTC
d_call: NA; j_call: TRBJ1-4; clone_size: NA; v_call: TRBV7-9; cdr3_aa: CASSAPGGNEKLFF; cdr3_nt: TGTGCCAGCAGCGCGCCGGGGGGTAATGAAAAACTGTTTTTT
d_call: TRBD1; j_call: TRBJ1-3; clone_size: once; v_call: TRBV7-2; cdr3_aa: CASSPQGTVGGNTIYF; cdr3_nt: TGTGCCAGCAGCCCTCAAGGGACAGTCGGGGGAAACACCATATATTTT
d_call: TRBD1; j_call: TRBJ1-5; clone_size: NA; v_call: TRBV19; cdr3_aa: CASSSTGERQPQHF; cdr3_nt: TGTGCCAGTAGTAGTACAGGGGAGCGTCAGCCCCAGCATTTT
d_call: TRBD2; j_call: TRBJ2-2; clone_size: NA; v_call: TRBV30; cdr3_aa: CAWSVGLAGSGELFF; cdr3_nt: TGTGCCTGGAGTGTGGGGCTAGCGGGGTCCGGGGAGCTGTTTTTT
d_call: NA; j_call: TRBJ1-6; clone_size: NA; v_call: TRBV6-5; cdr3_aa: CASRADSYNSPLHF; cdr3_nt: TGTGCCAGCAGAGCGGACAGCTATAATTCACCCCTCCACTTT
d_call: NA; j_call: TRBJ2-1; clone_size: NA; v_call: TRBV9; cdr3_aa: CASSSLSNEQFF; cdr3_nt: TGTGCCAGCAGCTCCCTGAGTAATGAGCAGTTCTTC
d_call: TRBD1; j_call: TRBJ1-2; clone_size: NA; v_call: TRBV19; cdr3_aa: CASKTTPGQIFGNYGYTF; cdr3_nt: TGTGCCAGTAAAACAACTCCGGGACAGATATTCGGGAACTATGGCTACACCTTC
d_call: NA; j_call: TRBJ2-1; clone_size: NA; v_call: TRBV3-1/TRBV3-2; cdr3_aa: CASSQTLYTYNEQFF; cdr3_nt: TGTGCCAGCAGCCAAACCCTCTACACCTACAATGAGCAGTTCTTC
d_call: NA; j_call: TRBJ2-1; clone_size: NA; v_call: TRBV27; cdr3_aa: CASSFKPLNEQFF; cdr3_nt: TGTGCCAGCAGTTTTAAGCCTTTAAATGAGCAGTTCTTC
d_call: NA; j_call: TRBJ1-1; clone_size: once; v_call: TRBV6-5; cdr3_aa: CASTPLGAGNTEAFF; cdr3_nt: TGTGCCAGCACCCCTCTCGGGGCTGGGAACACTGAAGCTTTCTTT
d_call: TRBD2; j_call: TRBJ2-2; clone_size: NA; v_call: TRBV7-8; cdr3_aa: CAAGSSPGELFF; cdr3_nt: TGTGCAGCGGGGTCTAGCCCCGGGGAGCTGTTTTTT
d_call: NA; j_call: TRBJ1-3; clone_size: NA; v_call: TRBV20-1; cdr3_aa: CSAPLLNTIYF; cdr3_nt: TGCAGTGCCCCCCTTCTTAACACCATATATTTT
d_call: TRBD1; j_call: TRBJ1-2; clone_size: NA; v_call: TRBV4-1; cdr3_aa: CASSQGPGQGPHGYTF; cdr3_nt: TGCGCCAGCAGCCAGGGACCGGGACAGGGACCTCATGGCTACACCTTC
d_call: NA; j_call: TRBJ2-1; clone_size: NA; v_call: TRBV9; cdr3_aa: CASSVEQGLGRGEQFF; cdr3_nt: TGTGCCAGCAGCGTAGAACAGGGCCTCGGACGAGGGGAGCAGTTCTTC
d_call: NA; j_call: TRBJ1-2; clone_size: once; v_call: TRBV19; cdr3_aa: CASSIATALQGGYTF; cdr3_nt: TGTGCCAGTAGTATAGCCACGGCCCTCCAGGGAGGCTACACCTTC
d_call: NA; j_call: TRBJ1-5; clone_size: NA; v_call: TRBV6-1; cdr3_aa: CASSEGTTVGQPQHF; cdr3_nt: TGTGCCAGCAGTGAGGGGACGACAGTAGGTCAGCCCCAGCATTTT
d_call: NA; j_call: TRBJ2-1; clone_size: NA; v_call: TRBV9; cdr3_aa: CASSVDGQNNEQFF; cdr3_nt: TGTGCCAGCAGCGTGGATGGGCAGAACAATGAGCAGTTCTTC
d_call: NA; j_call: TRBJ2-7; clone_size: once; v_call: TRBV6-5; cdr3_aa: CASRVEGDAYEQYF; cdr3_nt: TGTGCCAGCAGGGTGGAAGGAGATGCCTACGAGCAGTACTTC
d_call: NA; j_call: TRBJ2-1; clone_size: NA; v_call: TRBV5-1; cdr3_aa: CASSMAFSSYNEQFF; cdr3_nt: TGCGCCAGCAGCATGGCTTTTAGCTCCTACAATGAGCAGTTCTTC
d_call: NA; j_call: TRBJ2-1; clone_size: NA; v_call: TRBV11-3; cdr3_aa: CASSLVAYNEQFF; cdr3_nt: TGTGCCAGCAGCTTAGTCGCCTACAATGAGCAGTTCTTC
d_call: NA; j_call: TRBJ2-6; clone_size: NA; v_call: TRBV6-5; cdr3_aa: CASGVTLSGANVLTF; cdr3_nt: TGTGCCAGCGGCGTAACCCTCTCTGGGGCCAACGTCCTGACTTTC
d_call: TRBD1; j_call: TRBJ1-6; clone_size: NA; v_call: TRBV11-3; cdr3_aa: CASSLTGGNSPLHF; cdr3_nt: TGTGCCAGCAGCTTGACAGGGGGGAACTCACCCCTCCACTTT